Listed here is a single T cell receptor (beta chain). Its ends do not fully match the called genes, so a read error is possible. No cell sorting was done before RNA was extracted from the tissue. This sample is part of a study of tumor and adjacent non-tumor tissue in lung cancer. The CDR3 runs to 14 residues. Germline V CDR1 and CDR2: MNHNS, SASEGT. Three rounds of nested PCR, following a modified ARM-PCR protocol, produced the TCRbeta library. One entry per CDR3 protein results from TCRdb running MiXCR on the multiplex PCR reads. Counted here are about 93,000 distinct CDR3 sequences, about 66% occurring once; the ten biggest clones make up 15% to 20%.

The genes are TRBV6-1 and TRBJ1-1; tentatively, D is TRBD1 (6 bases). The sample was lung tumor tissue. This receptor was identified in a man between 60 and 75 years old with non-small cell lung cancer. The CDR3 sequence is CASSYLGGRTLKLF. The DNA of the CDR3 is TGTGCCAGCAGCTACTTAGGGGGGAGAACACTGAAGCTTTTT.